This paragraph covers one T cell receptor (beta chain) sequence. The sample belongs to a study of cytomegalovirus exposure and HLA in healthy donors. PCR amplification relied on 60 Vbeta primers (plus 13 Jbeta primers). Sequencing was performed with immunoSEQ multiplex PCR; in TCRdb, only in-frame clones are kept and a portion is missing. This sample has 100,000 to 150,000 clones, with 75% to 90% found just once. Germline assignment: CDR1 SNHLY and CDR2 FYNNEI. This CDR3 has 13 amino acids. This chain uses TRBV2 with TRBJ2-5; D unclear. The J call could be wrong; TRBJ2-7 is a better fit for the DNA end. This clonotype originated in a man aged 18 to 29 in good health and CMV-seropositive. Sequenced: PBMCs. CDR3 protein: CASSTSSAYEQYF. The CDR3 nucleotides are TGTGCCAGCAGTACGTCCTCCGCCTACGAGCAGTACTTC.